This T cell receptor beta chain was sequenced for a study of T cell changes during pregnancy in multiple sclerosis. The data were produced by immunoSEQ multiplex PCR, yet TCRdb's version contains in-frame clones alone and is incomplete. The table has approximately 53,000 clones, about 90% seen once. V trimming: 5 bases; J trimming: 2 bases; junction bases outside the gene matches: 12. Germline CDR1 reads MDHEN; CDR2 reads SYDVKM. The CDR3 totals 18 residues. Sequences were derived from CD4+ T cells from peripheral blood mononuclear cells, sampled after pregnancy. The V call is TRBV28, the J call TRBJ1-5, with TRBD1 matching over 10 bases. The sequence was obtained from a female donor in good health, enrolled as a control in a pregnancy study. The CDR3 nucleotides read TGTGCCAGCAGTCCCCATGGCCCGGGGACAGGGGGCAATCAGCCCCAGCATTTT. Translation: CASSPHGPGTGGNQPQHF.